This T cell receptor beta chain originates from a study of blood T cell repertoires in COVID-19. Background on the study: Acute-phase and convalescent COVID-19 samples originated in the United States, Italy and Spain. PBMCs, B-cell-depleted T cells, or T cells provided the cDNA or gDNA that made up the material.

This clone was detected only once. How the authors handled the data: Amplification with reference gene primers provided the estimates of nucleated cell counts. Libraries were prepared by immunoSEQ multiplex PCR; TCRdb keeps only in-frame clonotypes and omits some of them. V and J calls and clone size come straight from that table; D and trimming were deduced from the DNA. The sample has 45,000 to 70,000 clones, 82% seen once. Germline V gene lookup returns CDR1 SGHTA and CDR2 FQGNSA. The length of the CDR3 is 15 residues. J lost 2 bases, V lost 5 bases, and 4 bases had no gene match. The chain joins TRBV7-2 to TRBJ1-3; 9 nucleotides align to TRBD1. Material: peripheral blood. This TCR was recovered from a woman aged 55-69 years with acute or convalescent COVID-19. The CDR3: CASSIGQGPGNTIYF. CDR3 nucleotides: TGTGCCAGCAGCATAGGACAGGGGCCTGGAAACACCATATATTTT.